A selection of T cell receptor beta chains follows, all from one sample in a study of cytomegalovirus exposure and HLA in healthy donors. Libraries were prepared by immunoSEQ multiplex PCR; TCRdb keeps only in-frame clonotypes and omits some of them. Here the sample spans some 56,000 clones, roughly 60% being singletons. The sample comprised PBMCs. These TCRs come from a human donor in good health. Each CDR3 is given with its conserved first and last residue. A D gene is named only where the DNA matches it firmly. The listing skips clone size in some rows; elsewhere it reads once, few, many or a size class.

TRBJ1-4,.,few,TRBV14,CASSLGAGGNEKLFF,TGTGCCAGCAGCCTCGGTGCGGGGGGGAATGAAAAACTGTTTTTT
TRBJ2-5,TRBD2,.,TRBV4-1,CASSQRTWTSGETQYF,TGCGCCAGCAGCCAAAGGACCTGGACTAGCGGAGAGACCCAGTACTTC
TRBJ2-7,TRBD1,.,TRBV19,CASSWAGGSEQYF,TGTGCCAGTAGTTGGGCAGGGGGCTCCGAGCAGTACTTC
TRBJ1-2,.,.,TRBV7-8,CASSFDTFYGYTF,TGTGCCAGCAGCTTCGACACCTTCTATGGCTACACCTTC
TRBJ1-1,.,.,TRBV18,CASSRGQGWTEAFF,TGTGCCAGCTCACGAGGGCAGGGGTGGACTGAAGCTTTCTTT
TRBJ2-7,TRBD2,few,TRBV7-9,CASSLGASGGHFYEQYF,TGTGCCAGCAGCTTAGGGGCTAGCGGGGGACACTTCTACGAGCAGTACTTC
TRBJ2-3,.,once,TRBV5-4,CASSSGLRLGTDTQYF,TGTGCCAGCAGTTCAGGACTCCGTCTTGGCACAGATACGCAGTATTTT
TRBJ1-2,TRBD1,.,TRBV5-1,CASSAGQNYGYTF,TGCGCCAGCAGCGCGGGACAGAACTATGGCTACACCTTC
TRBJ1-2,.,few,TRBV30,CAWSVSGDGYTF,TGTGCCTGGAGTGTATCCGGGGATGGCTACACCTTC
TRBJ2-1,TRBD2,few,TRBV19,CASSIGGTSGGAGPYNEQFF,TGTGCCAGTAGTATCGGCGGGACTAGCGGGGGGGCCGGGCCCTACAATGAGCAGTTCTTC
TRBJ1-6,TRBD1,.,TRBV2,CASKGTANSPLHF,TGTGCCAGCAAGGGGACAGCTAATTCACCCCTCCACTTT
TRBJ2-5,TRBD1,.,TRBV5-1,CASSRDRGETQYF,TGCGCCAGCAGCAGGGACAGGGGCGAGACCCAGTACTTC
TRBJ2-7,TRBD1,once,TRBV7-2,CASSLGQGKTYEQYF,TGTGCCAGCAGCTTAGGACAGGGGAAAACCTACGAGCAGTACTTC
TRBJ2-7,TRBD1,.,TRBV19,CASSGTGGHEQYF,TGTGCCAGTAGTGGGACAGGGGGCCACGAGCAGTACTTC
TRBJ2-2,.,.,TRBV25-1,CASRGAIGELFF,TGTGCCAGCAGAGGGGCTATCGGGGAGCTGTTTTTT
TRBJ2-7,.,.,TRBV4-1,CASSERGQGSYEQYF,TGCGCCAGCAGCGAAAGAGGACAAGGCTCCTACGAGCAGTACTTC
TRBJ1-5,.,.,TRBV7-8,CASSSNRRVGNQPQHF,TGTGCCAGCAGCTCTAACCGCCGGGTCGGAAATCAGCCCCAGCATTTT
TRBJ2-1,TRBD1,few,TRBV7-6,CASSWEQGAISYNEQFF,TGTGCCAGCAGCTGGGAACAGGGGGCAATCTCCTACAATGAGCAGTTCTTC
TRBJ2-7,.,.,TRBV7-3,CASSLRVGTSNEQYF,TGTGCCAGCAGCTTACGTGTAGGGACTTCCAACGAGCAGTACTTC
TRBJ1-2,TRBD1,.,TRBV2,CASSEDRVYGYTF,TGTGCCAGCAGTGAGGACAGGGTTTATGGCTACACCTTC
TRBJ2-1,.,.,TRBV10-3,CAMRGPSYNEQFF,TGTGCCATGCGGGGGCCCTCCTACAATGAGCAGTTCTTC
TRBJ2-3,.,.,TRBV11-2,CASIPSWGLTDTQYF,TGTGCCAGCATCCCGTCCTGGGGCCTCACAGATACGCAGTATTTT
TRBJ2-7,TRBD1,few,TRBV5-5,CASSSLVSYDRGDSYEQYF,TGTGCCAGCAGCTCACTCGTATCCTACGACAGGGGTGACTCCTACGAGCAGTACTTC
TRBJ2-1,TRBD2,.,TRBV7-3,CASSLGASGYNEQFF,TGTGCCAGCAGCTTAGGTGCTAGCGGATACAATGAGCAGTTCTTC
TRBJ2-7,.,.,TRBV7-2,CASSFYSAGRGGEQYF,TGTGCCAGCAGCTTTTATAGTGCGGGACGTGGGGGCGAGCAGTACTTC
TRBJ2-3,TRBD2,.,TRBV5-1,CASSFRPGGGTDTQYF,TGCGCCAGCAGCTTCCGCCCGGGGGGGGGTACAGATACGCAGTATTTT
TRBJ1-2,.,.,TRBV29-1,CSVEADRFFYGYTF,TGCAGCGTTGAAGCGGACAGATTTTTCTATGGCTACACCTTC
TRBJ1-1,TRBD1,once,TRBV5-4,CASSLWDRGDYTEAFF,TGTGCCAGCAGCTTGTGGGACAGGGGTGATTACACTGAAGCTTTCTTT
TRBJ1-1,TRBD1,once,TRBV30,CAWSAYTSAGGTEAFF,TGTGCCTGGAGCGCATATACGTCGGCAGGGGGCACTGAAGCTTTCTTT
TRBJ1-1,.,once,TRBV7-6,CASSNRAQGMNTEAFF,TGTGCCAGCAGCAACAGGGCGCAGGGCATGAACACTGAAGCTTTCTTT
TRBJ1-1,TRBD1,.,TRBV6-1,CASRVSLRGDTEAFF,TGTGCCAGCAGAGTGAGCCTCAGGGGGGACACTGAAGCTTTCTTT
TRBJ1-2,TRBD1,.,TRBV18,CASSANRGDGYTF,TGTGCCAGCTCAGCAAACAGGGGAGACGGCTACACCTTC
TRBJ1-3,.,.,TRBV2,CASSEQGTGNTIYF,TGTGCCAGCAGTGAACAGGGGACCGGAAACACCATATATTTT
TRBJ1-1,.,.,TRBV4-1,CASSPRGNTEAFF,TGCGCCAGCAGCCCCAGGGGGAACACTGAAGCTTTCTTT
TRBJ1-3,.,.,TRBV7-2,CASSLGGDPSSGNTIYF,TGTGCCAGCAGCCTAGGGGGGGACCCAAGCTCTGGAAACACCATATATTTT
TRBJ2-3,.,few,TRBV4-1,CASTRTGRADTQYF,TGCGCCAGCACCCGGACAGGGAGGGCAGATACGCAGTATTTT
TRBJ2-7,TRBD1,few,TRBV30,CAFARGLGGEAYEQYF,TGTGCCTTTGCAAGAGGGTTAGGGGGCGAGGCCTACGAGCAGTACTTC
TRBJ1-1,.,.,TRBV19,CASSDPRGGPTEAFF,TGTGCCAGTAGTGACCCGAGGGGGGGGCCCACTGAAGCTTTCTTT
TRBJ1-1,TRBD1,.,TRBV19,CASSIRDWTGNTEAFF,TGTGCCAGTAGTATCAGGGATTGGACAGGGAACACTGAAGCTTTCTTT
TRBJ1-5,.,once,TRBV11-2,CASSLDWQGSNQPQHF,TGTGCCAGCAGCTTAGATTGGCAGGGGAGCAATCAGCCCCAGCATTTT
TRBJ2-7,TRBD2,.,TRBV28,CASSLSAGRGTGEQYF,TGTGCCAGCAGTTTATCGGCGGGGAGGGGAACGGGTGAGCAGTACTTC
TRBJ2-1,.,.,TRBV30,CASGLNNEQFF,TGTGCCTCGGGACTGAACAATGAGCAGTTCTTC
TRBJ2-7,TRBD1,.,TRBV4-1,CASSQGWDRPYYEQYF,TGCGCCAGCAGCCAAGGCTGGGACAGGCCCTACTACGAGCAGTACTTC
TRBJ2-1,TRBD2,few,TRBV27,CASSPGTTSYNEQFF,TGTGCCAGCAGTCCCGGGACTACTTCCTACAATGAGCAGTTCTTC
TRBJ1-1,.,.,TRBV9,CASSVVHSNTEAFF,TGTGCCAGCAGCGTCGTCCACTCGAACACTGAAGCTTTCTTT
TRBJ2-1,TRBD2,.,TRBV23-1,CASSLSGRGAYNEQFF,TGCGCCAGCAGTCTCTCCGGGCGGGGGGCGTACAATGAGCAGTTCTTC
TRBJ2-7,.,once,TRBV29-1,CSVGGLNSYEQYF,TGCAGCGTGGGAGGACTTAACTCCTACGAGCAGTACTTC